The TCR beta chain under discussion was sequenced for a study of identical twins. Whole-study results and caveats: In beta out-of-frame sequences, the excess sharing between twins was weaker. The more abundant beta clonotypes in cord blood had fewer insertions, and memory repertoires did not show this. Its conclusions, products of cross-sectional statistical analysis, did not come from following the same donors.

TCRdb recomputed calls from the 5' RACE reads with MiXCR, one row per CDR3 protein. The sample has 350,000 to 400,000 distinct CDR3 sequences, roughly 9% seen once. The V end lost 2 bases, the J end lost 2 bases, and 7 bases lay between the germline ends. CDR1 SQVTM and CDR2 ANQGSEA come from the germline V gene. The CDR3 runs to 12 residues. About this clonotype: Its antigen remains unknown.

The TCR was taken from a woman in her forties or fifties in good health. The chain links TRBV29-1 to TRBJ2-7; D gene ambiguous. Sequencing was performed on naive T cells sorted from blood. CDR3 in DNA: TGCAGCGTTGAAAGACCTCCCTACGAGCAGTACTTC. It encodes CSVERPPYEQYF.